This TCR beta chain was captured in a study of cytomegalovirus exposure and HLA in healthy donors. V was pared by 5 bases and J by 4 bases, with 11 bases of the junction left unmatched. The CDR3 spans 16 residues. From germline, CDR1 is SGHTA and CDR2 FQGNSA. Findings of the study overall: An analysis was carried out later, and it reportedly showed fewer N-insertions in an Asian-associated ancestry cluster than the approximately 660-donor mean. An analysis that was carried out later associated 16,951 TCR beta sequences with HLA alleles at 0.05 false discovery rate. The availability of immune exposure information extended only to CMV serostatus.

The PCR ran on 60 Vbeta and 13 Jbeta primers. This table comes from immunoSEQ multiplex PCR, and its TCRdb copy is limited to in-frame clones, with some not included. The profile shows 180,000 or so clones, 82% of them singletons. As regards this clone: Its antigen remains unknown.

Sequenced: PBMCs. The origin of this receptor is a boy aged 2 to 10 in good health and CMV-seronegative. V gene TRBV7-2 combines with J gene TRBJ1-2; 9 bases are shared with TRBD1. CDR3 coding DNA: TGTGCCAGCAGCCAATTCGGGACAGGGCTCGGCTATGGCTACACCTTC. The encoded protein is CASSQFGTGLGYGYTF. Based on the CDR3 plus reference TRBV7-2 and TRBJ1-2, the full variable domain is GAGVSQSPSNKVTEKGKDVELRCDPISGHTALYWYRQSLGQGLEFLIYFQGNSAPDKSGLPSDRFSAERTGGSVSTLTIQRTQQEDSAVYLCASSQFGTGLGYGYTFGSGTRLTVV.